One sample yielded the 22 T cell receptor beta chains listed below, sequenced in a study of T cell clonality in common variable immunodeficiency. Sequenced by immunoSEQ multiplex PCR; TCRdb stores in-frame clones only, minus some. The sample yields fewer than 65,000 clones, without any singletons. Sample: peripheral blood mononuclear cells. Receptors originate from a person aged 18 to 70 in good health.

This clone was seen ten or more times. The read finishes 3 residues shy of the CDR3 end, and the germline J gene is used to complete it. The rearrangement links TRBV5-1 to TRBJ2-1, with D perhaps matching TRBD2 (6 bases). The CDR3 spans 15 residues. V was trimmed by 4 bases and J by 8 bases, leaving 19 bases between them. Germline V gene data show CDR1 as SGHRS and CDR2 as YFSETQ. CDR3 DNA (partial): TGCGCCAGCAGCCTTGATGGCGGGATAGCGGATGAG. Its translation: CASSLDGGIADE. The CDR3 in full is CASSLDGGIADEQFF.

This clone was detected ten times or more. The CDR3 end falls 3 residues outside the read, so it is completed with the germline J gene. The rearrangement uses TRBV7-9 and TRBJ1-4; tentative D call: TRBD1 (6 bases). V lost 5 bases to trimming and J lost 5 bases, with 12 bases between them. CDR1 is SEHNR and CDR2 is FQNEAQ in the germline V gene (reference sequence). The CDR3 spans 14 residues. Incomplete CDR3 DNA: TGTGCCAGCAGCGCAGGGGTGGGGAATGAAAAA. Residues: CASSAGVGNEK. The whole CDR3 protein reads CASSAGVGNEKLFF.

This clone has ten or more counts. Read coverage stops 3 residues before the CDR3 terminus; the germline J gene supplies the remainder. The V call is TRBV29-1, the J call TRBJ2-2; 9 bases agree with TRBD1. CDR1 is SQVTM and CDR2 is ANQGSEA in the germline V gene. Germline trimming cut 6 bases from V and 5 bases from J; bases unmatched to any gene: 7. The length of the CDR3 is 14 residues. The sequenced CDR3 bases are TGCAGCGTAGCCAAGACAGGGGGGACCGGGGAG. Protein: CSVAKTGGTGE. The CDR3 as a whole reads CSVAKTGGTGELFF.

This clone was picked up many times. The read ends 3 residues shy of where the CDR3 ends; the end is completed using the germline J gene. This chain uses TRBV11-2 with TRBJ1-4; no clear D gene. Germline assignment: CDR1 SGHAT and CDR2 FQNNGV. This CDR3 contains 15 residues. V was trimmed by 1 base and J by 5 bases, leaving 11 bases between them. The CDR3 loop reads CASSLGISGNEKLFF. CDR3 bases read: TGTGCCAGCAGCTTAGGAATCTCGGGGAATGAAAAA.

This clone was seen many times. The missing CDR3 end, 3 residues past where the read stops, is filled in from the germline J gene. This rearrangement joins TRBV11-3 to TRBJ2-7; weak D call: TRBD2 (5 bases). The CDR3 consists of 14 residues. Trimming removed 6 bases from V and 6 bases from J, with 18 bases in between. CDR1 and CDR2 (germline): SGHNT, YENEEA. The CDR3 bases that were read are TGTGCCAGCAGAGGCGGAGGTACCATCTTCGAG. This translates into CASRGGGTIFE. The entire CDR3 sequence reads CASRGGGTIFEQYF.

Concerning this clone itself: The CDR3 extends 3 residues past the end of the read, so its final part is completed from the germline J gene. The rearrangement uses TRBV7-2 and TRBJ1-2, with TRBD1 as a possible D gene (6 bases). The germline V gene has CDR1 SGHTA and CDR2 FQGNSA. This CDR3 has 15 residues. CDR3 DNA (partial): TGTGCCAGCAGCCCACAGGGACTAGCGGCCTACGAC. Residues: CASSPQGLAAYD. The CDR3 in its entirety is CASSPQGLAAYDYTF. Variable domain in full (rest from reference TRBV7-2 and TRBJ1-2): GAGVSQSPSNKVTEKGKDVELRCDPISGHTALYWYRQSLGQGLEFLIYFQGNSAPDKSGLPSDRFSAERTGGSVSTLTIQRTQQEDSAVYLCASSPQGLAAYDYTFGSGTRLTVV.

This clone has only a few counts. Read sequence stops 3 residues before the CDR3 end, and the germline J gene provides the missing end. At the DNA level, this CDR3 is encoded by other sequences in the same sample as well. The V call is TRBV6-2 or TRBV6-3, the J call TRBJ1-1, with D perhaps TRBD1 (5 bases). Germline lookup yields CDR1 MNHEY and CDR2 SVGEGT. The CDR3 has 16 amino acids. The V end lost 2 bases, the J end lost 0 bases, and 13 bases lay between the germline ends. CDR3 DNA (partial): TGTGCCAGCAGTTACCAATCGGGGGTTATGAACACTGAA. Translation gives CASSYQSGVMNTE. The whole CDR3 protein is CASSYQSGVMNTEAFF.

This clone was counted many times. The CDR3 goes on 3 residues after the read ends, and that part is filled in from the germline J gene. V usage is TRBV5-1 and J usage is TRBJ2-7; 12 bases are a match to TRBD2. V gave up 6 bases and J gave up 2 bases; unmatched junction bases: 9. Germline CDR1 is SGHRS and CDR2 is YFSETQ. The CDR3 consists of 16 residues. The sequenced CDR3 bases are TGCGCCAGCATGGCGGCTAGCGGGAGGGAAACCTACGAG. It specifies CASMAASGRETYE. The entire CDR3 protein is CASMAASGRETYEQYF.

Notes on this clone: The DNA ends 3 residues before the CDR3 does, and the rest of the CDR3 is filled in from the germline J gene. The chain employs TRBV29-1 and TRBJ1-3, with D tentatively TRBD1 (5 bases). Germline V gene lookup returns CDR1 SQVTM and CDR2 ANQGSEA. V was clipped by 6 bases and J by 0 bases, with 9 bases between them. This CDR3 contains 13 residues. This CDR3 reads CSVRGGSGNTIYF. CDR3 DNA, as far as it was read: TGCAGCGTCCGGGGGGGCTCTGGAAACACC.

The CDR3 is CASSPGGAEKLFF. Incomplete CDR3 DNA: TGTGCCAGCTCACCAGGTGGGGCAGAAAAG. The J gene is TRBJ2-2, the V gene TRBV18; D is possibly TRBD1 (5 bases). Sequencing ends 3 residues short of the CDR3 end; the germline J gene provides the rest. The CDR3 is made up of 13 amino acids. CDR1 is KGHSH and CDR2 is LQKENI in the germline V gene.

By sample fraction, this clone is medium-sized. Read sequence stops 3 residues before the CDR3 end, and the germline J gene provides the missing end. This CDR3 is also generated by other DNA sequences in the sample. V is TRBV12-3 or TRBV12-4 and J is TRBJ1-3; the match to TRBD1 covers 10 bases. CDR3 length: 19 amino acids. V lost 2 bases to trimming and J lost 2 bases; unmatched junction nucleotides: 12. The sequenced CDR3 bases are TGTGCCAGCAGTTTAAGCCGGACAGGGGGAAGTTTAGCTGGAAACACC. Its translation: CASSLSRTGGSLAGNT. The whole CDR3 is CASSLSRTGGSLAGNTIYF.

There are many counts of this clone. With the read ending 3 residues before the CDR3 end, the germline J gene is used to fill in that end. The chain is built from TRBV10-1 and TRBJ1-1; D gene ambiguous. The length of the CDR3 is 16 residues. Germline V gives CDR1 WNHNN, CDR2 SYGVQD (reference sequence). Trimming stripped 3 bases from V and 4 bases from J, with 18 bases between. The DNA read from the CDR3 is TGCGCCAGCAGTGAAAGGGCCCCTAGCACGGCCACTGAA. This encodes CASSERAPSTATE. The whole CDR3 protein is CASSERAPSTATEAFF.

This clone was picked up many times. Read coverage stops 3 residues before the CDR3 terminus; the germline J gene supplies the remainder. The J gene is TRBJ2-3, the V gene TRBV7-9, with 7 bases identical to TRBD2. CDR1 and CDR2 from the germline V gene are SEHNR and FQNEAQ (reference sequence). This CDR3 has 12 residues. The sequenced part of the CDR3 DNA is TGTGCCAGCAGCTTAGAAGCGGGAACG. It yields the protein CASSLEAGT. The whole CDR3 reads CASSLEAGTQYF. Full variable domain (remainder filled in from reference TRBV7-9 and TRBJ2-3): DTGVSQNPRHKITKRGQNVTFRCDPISEHNRLYWYRQTLGQGPEFLTYFQNEAQLEKSRLLSDRFSAERPKGSFSTLEIQRTEQGDSAMYLCASSLEAGTQYFGPGTRLTVL.

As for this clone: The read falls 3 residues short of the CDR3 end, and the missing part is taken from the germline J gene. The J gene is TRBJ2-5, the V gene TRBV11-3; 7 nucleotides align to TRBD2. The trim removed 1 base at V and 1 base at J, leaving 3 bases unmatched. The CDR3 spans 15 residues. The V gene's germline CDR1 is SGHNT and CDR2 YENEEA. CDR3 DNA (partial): TGTGCCAGCAGCTTAGGACGGGGGGTCCAAGAGACC. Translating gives CASSLGRGVQET. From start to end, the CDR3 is CASSLGRGVQETQYF. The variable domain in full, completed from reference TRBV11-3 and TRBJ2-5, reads EAGVVQSPRYKIIEKKQPVAFWCNPISGHNTLYWYLQNLGQGPELLIRYENEEAVDDSQLPKDRFSAERLKGVDSTLKIQPAELGDSAVYLCASSLGRGVQETQYFGPGTRLLVL.

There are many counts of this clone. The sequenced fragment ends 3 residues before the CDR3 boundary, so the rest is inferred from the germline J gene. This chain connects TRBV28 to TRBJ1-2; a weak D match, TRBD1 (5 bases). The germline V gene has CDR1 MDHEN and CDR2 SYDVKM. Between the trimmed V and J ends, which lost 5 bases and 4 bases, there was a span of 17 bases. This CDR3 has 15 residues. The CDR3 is CASSITGLKGYGYTF. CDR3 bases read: TGTGCCAGCAGTATTACAGGCTTGAAGGGCTATGGC.

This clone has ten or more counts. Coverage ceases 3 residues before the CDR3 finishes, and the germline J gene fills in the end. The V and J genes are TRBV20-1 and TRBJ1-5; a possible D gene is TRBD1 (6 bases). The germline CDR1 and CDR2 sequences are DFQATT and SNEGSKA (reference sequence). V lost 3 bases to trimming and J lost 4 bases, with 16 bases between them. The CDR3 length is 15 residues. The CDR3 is CSASPVRGWNQPQHF. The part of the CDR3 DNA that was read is TGCAGTGCTAGCCCCGTCAGGGGCTGGAATCAGCCC.

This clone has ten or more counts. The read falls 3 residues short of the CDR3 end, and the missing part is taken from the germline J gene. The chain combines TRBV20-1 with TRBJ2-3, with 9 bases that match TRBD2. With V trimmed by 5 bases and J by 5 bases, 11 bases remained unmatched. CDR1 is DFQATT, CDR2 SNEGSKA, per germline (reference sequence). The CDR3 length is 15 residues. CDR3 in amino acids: CSAVGSSGDQDTQYF. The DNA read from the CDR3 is TGCAGTGCTGTTGGGTCTAGCGGGGACCAAGATACG.

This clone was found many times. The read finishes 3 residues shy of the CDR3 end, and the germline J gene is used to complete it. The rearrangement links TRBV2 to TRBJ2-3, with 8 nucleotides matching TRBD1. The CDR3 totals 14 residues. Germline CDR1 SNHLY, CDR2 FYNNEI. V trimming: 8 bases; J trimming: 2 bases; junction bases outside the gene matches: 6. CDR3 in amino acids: CASWTGRITDTQYF. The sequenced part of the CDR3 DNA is TGTGCCAGCTGGACAGGGCGAATCACAGATACG.

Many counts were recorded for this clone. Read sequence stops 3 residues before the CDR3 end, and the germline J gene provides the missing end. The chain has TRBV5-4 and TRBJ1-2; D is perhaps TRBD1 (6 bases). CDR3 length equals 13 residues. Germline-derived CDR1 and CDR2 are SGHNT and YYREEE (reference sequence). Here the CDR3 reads CASTRDTDRGYTF. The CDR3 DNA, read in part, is TGTGCCAGCACCCGGGACACCGATCGGGGC.

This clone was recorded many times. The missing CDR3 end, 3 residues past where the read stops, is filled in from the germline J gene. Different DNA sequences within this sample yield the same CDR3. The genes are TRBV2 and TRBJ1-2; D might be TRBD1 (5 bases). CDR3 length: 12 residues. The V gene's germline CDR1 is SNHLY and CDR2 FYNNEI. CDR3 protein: CGASTGDEAYTF. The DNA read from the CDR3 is TGTGGAGCCTCAACGGGGGATGAAGCA.

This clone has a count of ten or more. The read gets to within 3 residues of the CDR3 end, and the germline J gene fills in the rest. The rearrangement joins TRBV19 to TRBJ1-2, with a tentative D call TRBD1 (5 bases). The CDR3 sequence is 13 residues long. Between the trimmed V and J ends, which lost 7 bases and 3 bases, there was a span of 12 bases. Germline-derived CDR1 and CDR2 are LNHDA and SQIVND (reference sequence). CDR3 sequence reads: CASTMGGDYGYTF. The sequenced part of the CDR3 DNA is TGTGCCAGTACCATGGGGGGAGACTATGGC.

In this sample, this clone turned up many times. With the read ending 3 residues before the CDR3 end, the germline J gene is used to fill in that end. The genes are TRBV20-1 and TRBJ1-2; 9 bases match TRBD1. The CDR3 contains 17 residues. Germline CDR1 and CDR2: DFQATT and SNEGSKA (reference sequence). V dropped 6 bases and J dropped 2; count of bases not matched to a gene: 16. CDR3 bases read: TGCAGTGCCCGCCCCCGGGACAGGGTATACGGCAACTATGGC. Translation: CSARPRDRVYGNYG. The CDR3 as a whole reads CSARPRDRVYGNYGYTF.